Here is one T cell receptor beta chain with its context. Deletions cut 0 bases from V and 0 bases from J, with 9 bases between. Germline CDR1 reads SGHAT; CDR2 reads FQNNGV. CDR3 length: 15 amino acids. The sample belongs to a study of shared clonotypes between healthy human individuals. About the research overall: CD8 memory received one plate per donor, CD8 naive two, CD4 memory three and CD4 naive three.

Profiled with immunoSEQ multiplex PCR; TCRdb holds only in-frame clones, not every one. Among roughly 2 million clones, 95% were seen once, and the ten largest hold about 0.13%. The material sequenced was naive CD4+ T cells sorted from blood. Subset specified: CD45RA+ positively selected. This clonotype originated in a man aged 18-30 years in good health. V and J are TRBV11-2 and TRBJ2-7; possible D gene TRBD2, 5 bases. The CDR3 spells CASSLEGVASYEQYF. The DNA of the CDR3 is TGTGCCAGCAGCTTAGAGGGAGTAGCCTCCTACGAGCAGTACTTC.